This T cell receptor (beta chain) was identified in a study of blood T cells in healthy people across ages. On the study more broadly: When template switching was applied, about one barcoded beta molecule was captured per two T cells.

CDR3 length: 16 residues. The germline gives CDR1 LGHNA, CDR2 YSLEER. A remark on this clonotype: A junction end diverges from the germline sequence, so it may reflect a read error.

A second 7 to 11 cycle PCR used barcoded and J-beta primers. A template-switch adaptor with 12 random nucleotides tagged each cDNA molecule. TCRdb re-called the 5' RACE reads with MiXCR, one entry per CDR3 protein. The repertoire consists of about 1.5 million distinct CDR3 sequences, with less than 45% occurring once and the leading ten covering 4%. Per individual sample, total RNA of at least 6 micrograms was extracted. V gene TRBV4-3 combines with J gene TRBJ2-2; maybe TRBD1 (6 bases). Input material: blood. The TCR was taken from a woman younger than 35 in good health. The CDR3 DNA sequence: TGCGCTAGCAGCCCAACCAAGGCAGGGGTTACCGGGGAGCTGTTTTTT. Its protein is CASSPTKAGVTGELFF.